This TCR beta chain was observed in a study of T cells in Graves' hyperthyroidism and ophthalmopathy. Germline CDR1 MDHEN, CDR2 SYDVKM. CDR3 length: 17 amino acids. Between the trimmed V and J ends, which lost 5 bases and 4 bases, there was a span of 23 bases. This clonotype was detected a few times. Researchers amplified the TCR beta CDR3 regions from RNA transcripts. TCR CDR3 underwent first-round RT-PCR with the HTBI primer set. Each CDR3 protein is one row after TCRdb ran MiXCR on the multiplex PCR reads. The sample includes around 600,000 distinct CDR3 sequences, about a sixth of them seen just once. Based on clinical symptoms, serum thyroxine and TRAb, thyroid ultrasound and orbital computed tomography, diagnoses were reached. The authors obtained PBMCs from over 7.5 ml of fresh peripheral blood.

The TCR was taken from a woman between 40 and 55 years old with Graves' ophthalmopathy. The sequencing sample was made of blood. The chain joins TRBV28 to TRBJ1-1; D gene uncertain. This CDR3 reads CASSGVAGLKFGTEAFF. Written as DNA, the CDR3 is TGTGCCAGCAGTGGGGTAGCAGGCCTAAAGTTTGGCACTGAAGCTTTCTTT.